Listed below are T cell receptor beta chains from one sample, sequenced in a study of OX40 agonist ivuxolimab in advanced cancers. Repertoires were generated with immunoSEQ multiplex PCR, while TCRdb's copy carries only in-frame clones and drops some. The sample holds around 83,000 clones; 88% are singletons and the top ten take approximately 4%. The source material was CD4+ or CD8+ T cells sorted from blood, sampled in a trial of the OX40 agonist ivuxolimab. All receptors derive from an adult with an advanced solid tumor such as melanoma, head and neck, liver or kidney cancer. The CDR3 runs from the conserved cysteine through the conserved F or W. The D gene is left open where the match is weak. Part of the rows lack a size; the others show once, few, many or a class for expanded clones.

13	TRBV27	.	TRBJ1-2	TRBD1	CASRGAGGHGYTF	TGTGCCAGCAGGGGGGCAGGGGGTCATGGCTACACCTTC
15	TRBV19	.	TRBJ2-3	.	CASSRTSRSIDTQYF	TGTGCCAGTAGTAGAACTAGCAGGAGTATAGATACGCAGTATTTT
11	TRBV28	.	TRBJ2-1	.	CASGVAVEQFF	TGTGCCAGCGGGGTAGCTGTTGAGCAGTTCTTC
15	TRBV9	.	TRBJ1-4	.	CASSVTGEGNEKLFF	TGTGCCAGCAGCGTAACTGGGGAGGGTAATGAAAAACTGTTTTTT
12	TRBV11-2	.	TRBJ2-5	.	CASSLDQETQYF	TGTGCCAGCAGCTTAGACCAGGAGACCCAGTACTTC
15	TRBV9	once	TRBJ2-2	TRBD2	CASSLGTSGYGELFF	TGTGCCAGCTCCCTGGGGACTAGCGGGTACGGGGAGCTGTTTTTT
12	TRBV29-1	once	TRBJ2-1	.	CSVGTGYNEQFF	TGCAGCGTCGGGACTGGTTACAATGAGCAGTTCTTC
14	TRBV19	.	TRBJ1-3	.	CASRQQNSGNTIYF	TGTGCCAGTAGACAGCAAAACTCTGGAAACACCATATATTTT
15	TRBV5-1	.	TRBJ2-7	.	CASSLVLGGAYEQYF	TGCGCCAGCAGCTTGGTGTTAGGAGGCGCGTACGAGCAGTACTTC
14	TRBV5-1	.	TRBJ2-7	.	CASSATYRVGEQYF	TGCGCCAGCAGCGCGACCTATAGAGTGGGGGAGCAGTACTTC
16	TRBV2	once	TRBJ2-2	TRBD2	CASSELPGLAGGELFF	TGTGCCAGCAGTGAATTGCCAGGACTAGCGGGAGGGGAGCTGTTTTTT
14	TRBV4-2	.	TRBJ2-1	.	CASSQDNTGDEQFF	TGTGCCAGCAGCCAAGATAATACGGGAGATGAGCAGTTCTTC
16	TRBV5-5	few	TRBJ2-1	TRBD1	CASSLHRGRMNNEQFF	TGTGCCAGCAGCTTACACAGGGGTCGGATGAACAATGAGCAGTTCTTC
16	TRBV28	.	TRBJ2-7	TRBD1	CASSSPPGQGSYEQYF	TGTGCCAGCAGTTCCCCACCGGGACAGGGCTCCTACGAGCAGTACTTC
14	TRBV5-6	.	TRBJ2-5	.	CASSLVTPQETQYF	TGTGCCAGCAGCTTGGTAACACCTCAAGAGACCCAGTACTTC
13	TRBV30	.	TRBJ2-1	TRBD1	CAWSGTGFNEQFF	TGTGCCTGGAGCGGGACAGGGTTTAATGAGCAGTTCTTC
13	TRBV5-1	.	TRBJ1-2	.	CASSEWENYGYTF	TGCGCCAGCAGCGAGTGGGAAAACTATGGCTACACCTTC
17	TRBV27	.	TRBJ2-2	TRBD2	CASRRLGGRVGTGELFF	TGTGCCAGCAGACGACTAGGCGGGAGAGTAGGTACCGGGGAGCTGTTTTTT
15	TRBV9	.	TRBJ2-7	TRBD2	CASSPAGDGYYEQYF	TGTGCCAGCAGCCCCGCGGGGGACGGTTACTACGAGCAGTACTTC
14	TRBV2	few	TRBJ1-5	.	CASSDPYSNQPQHF	TGTGCCAGCAGTGATCCGTATAGCAATCAGCCCCAGCATTTT
13	TRBV14	.	TRBJ1-5	.	CASSQEPNQPQHF	TGTGCCAGCAGCCAAGAGCCTAACCAGCCCCAGCATTTT
17	TRBV5-1	.	TRBJ2-2	TRBD2	CASSLGLAGAGTGELFF	TGCGCCAGCAGCTTGGGACTAGCGGGAGCGGGCACCGGGGAGCTGTTTTTT
17	TRBV29-1	.	TRBJ2-1	TRBD2	CSHLDSGSPSSYNEQFF	TGCAGCCATCTGGACAGCGGGAGCCCAAGCTCCTACAATGAGCAGTTCTTC
15	TRBV5-6	few	TRBJ2-7	TRBD2	CASRLAGGSSYEQYF	TGTGCCAGTAGGCTAGCGGGGGGGAGCTCCTACGAGCAGTACTTC
15	TRBV28	few	TRBJ1-5	TRBD1	CASSLEGQGHQPQHF	TGTGCCAGCAGTTTAGAGGGACAGGGTCATCAGCCCCAGCATTTT
15	TRBV5-1	.	TRBJ2-7	.	CASSFFQGVPIEQYF	TGCGCCAGCAGCTTCTTCCAGGGAGTTCCTATCGAGCAGTACTTC
14	TRBV6-1	.	TRBJ2-1	TRBD1	CASRAGTGYNEQFF	TGTGCCAGCAGAGCCGGGACAGGATACAATGAGCAGTTCTTC
18	TRBV19	few	TRBJ2-1	.	CASSIVGYGGGLYNEQFF	TGTGCCAGTAGTATAGTGGGTTATGGGGGAGGTCTCTACAATGAGCAGTTCTTC
13	TRBV6-5	.	TRBJ2-2	.	CASSPLVTGELFF	TGTGCCAGCAGCCCTCTTGTAACCGGGGAGCTGTTTTTT
18	TRBV7-6	.	TRBJ2-2	TRBD2	CASSQRTSGPSGTGELFF	TGTGCCAGCAGCCAAAGGACTAGCGGACCCTCGGGCACCGGGGAGCTGTTTTTT
14	TRBV6-1	.	TRBJ1-3	TRBD1	CASSGRTGGNTIYF	TGTGCCAGCAGCGGGCGGACAGGAGGAAACACCATATATTTT
12	TRBV30	.	TRBJ1-2	.	CAWAQSIYGYTF	TGTGCCTGGGCCCAGTCTATCTATGGCTACACCTTC
14	TRBV10-3	.	TRBJ2-1	TRBD1	CAIKGTGFYNEQFF	TGTGCCATCAAGGGGACAGGGTTCTACAATGAGCAGTTCTTC
15	TRBV5-4	.	TRBJ2-3	TRBD2	CASTPTSGSSDTQYF	TGTGCCAGCACCCCGACTAGCGGGAGTTCAGATACGCAGTATTTT
17	TRBV11-2	.	TRBJ1-1	.	CASSGRALVGLNTEAFF	TGTGCCAGCAGCGGACGGGCCCTTGTTGGGCTGAACACTGAAGCTTTCTTT
16	TRBV28	.	TRBJ2-7	.	CASSPNTGLSSYEQYF	TGTGCCAGCAGTCCAAACACGGGACTCAGCTCCTACGAGCAGTACTTC
15	TRBV5-1	.	TRBJ2-1	.	CASSLRLDSSREQFF	TGCGCCAGCAGCTTGCGTCTCGACTCCAGCCGAGAGCAGTTCTTC
15	TRBV7-8	.	TRBJ2-5	TRBD1	CASSLDRGEIETQYF	TGTGCCAGCAGCTTAGACAGGGGAGAAATTGAGACCCAGTACTTC
16	TRBV9	.	TRBJ2-7	.	CASSPRLGAGALEQYF	TGTGCCAGCAGCCCCCGACTAGGGGCAGGTGCCCTCGAGCAGTACTTC
14	TRBV10-3	.	TRBJ1-1	.	CAIRNREGNTEAFF	TGTGCCATCAGAAACAGGGAAGGGAACACTGAAGCTTTCTTT
15	TRBV19	few	TRBJ2-2	TRBD2	CASSKGTSGSGELFF	TGTGCCAGTAGTAAAGGGACTAGCGGGAGCGGGGAGCTGTTTTTT
14	TRBV18	.	TRBJ1-6	TRBD1	CASSPGQGNSPLHF	TGTGCCAGCTCACCCGGACAGGGGAATTCACCCCTCCACTTT
13	TRBV2	.	TRBJ2-5	.	CASTGPSQETQYF	TGTGCCAGCACGGGACCGAGCCAAGAGACCCAGTACTTC
15	TRBV5-1	.	TRBJ2-7	TRBD2	CASSLGTSAVDEQYF	TGCGCCAGCAGCTTGGGGACTAGCGCGGTGGACGAGCAGTACTTC
14	TRBV5-1	.	TRBJ2-1	.	CASSLSQKADEQFF	TGCGCCAGCAGCTTGTCTCAGAAGGCAGATGAGCAGTTCTTC
18	TRBV5-1	.	TRBJ2-7	TRBD2	CASSSGTSGRASSYEQYF	TGCGCCAGCAGCTCAGGGACTAGCGGGAGGGCCAGCTCCTACGAGCAGTACTTC
12	TRBV7-9	.	TRBJ2-1	.	CASSPDGPEQFF	TGTGCCAGCAGCCCGGATGGCCCTGAGCAGTTCTTC
14	TRBV25-1	.	TRBJ2-2	.	CASSEWREGGELFF	TGTGCCAGCAGTGAATGGCGGGAAGGCGGGGAGCTGTTTTTT